These 22 T cell receptor beta chains were all obtained from the same sample, sequenced in a study of blood T cell repertoires in COVID-19. The assay was immunoSEQ multiplex PCR, and TCRdb's table has in-frame clones only and misses some. The profile covers about 300,000 clones, with 85% to 90% appearing a single time and over 5.5% taken by the ten largest. Sequencing used peripheral blood. The receptors stem from a woman aged 50 to 60 with COVID-19, enrolled during active disease.

The chain carries TRBV2 and TRBJ1-2, with TRBD1 matching over 11 bases. V was pared by 6 bases and J by 7 bases, with 10 bases of the junction left unmatched. This CDR3 is 15 amino acids long. Germline V gives CDR1 SNHLY, CDR2 FYNNEI. This CDR3 reads CASRPWTGGGLGYTF. The CDR3 region has the DNA TGTGCCAGCAGGCCTTGGACAGGGGGCGGGCTTGGCTACACCTTC.

This clone is a singleton in its sample. The chain has TRBV11-2 and TRBJ2-7; 7 positions agree with TRBD2. The junction had 8 bases not matched to a gene; V was cut back by 4 bases and J by 2 bases. The CDR3 loop spans 15 amino acids. Germline V CDR1 and CDR2: SGHAT, FQNNGV. CDR3 loop: CASSSASGHTYEQYF. The CDR3 nucleotides read TGTGCCAGCAGCTCGGCTAGCGGACACACCTACGAGCAGTACTTC.

This clone was seen more than once but under ten times. The rearrangement joins TRBV30 to TRBJ2-2; 11 nucleotides match TRBD2. The CDR3 is 15 residues long. V lost 0 bases and J lost 4; bases outside the gene matches: 1. CDR1 is GTSNPN and CDR2 is SVGIG in the germline V gene (reference sequence). CDR3 loop: CAWSVGLAGTGELFF. The CDR3 DNA is TGTGCCTGGAGTGTTGGACTAGCGGGCACCGGGGAGCTGTTTTTT.

The gene calls are TRBV11-3 and TRBJ1-5, with TRBD1 matching over 7 bases. The CDR3 is 14 amino acids. V trimming: 5 bases; J trimming: 7 bases; junction bases outside the gene matches: 8. CDR1 is SGHNT and CDR2 is YENEEA in the germline V gene. The CDR3 loop reads CASSPRQGGQPQHF. As DNA, the CDR3 is TGTGCCAGCAGCCCGCGACAGGGTGGACAGCCCCAGCATTTT.

The table lists this clone with a count of one. CDR3 amino acids: CASIFDGGYTF. The CDR3 region has the DNA TGTGCCAGCATATTCGACGGGGGCTACACCTTC. The chain carries TRBV5-6 and TRBJ1-2; D is ambiguous. The V gene's germline CDR1 is SGHDT and CDR2 YYEEEE. V lost 6 bases and J 8 bases, leaving 11 bases between the germline ends. The CDR3 is made up of 11 amino acids.

V gene TRBV11-3 combines with J gene TRBJ1-6; a weak D match, TRBD1 (6 bases). The CDR3 has 18 residues. Trimming stripped 8 bases from V and 4 bases from J, with 24 bases between. In germline, CDR1 is SGHNT, CDR2 YENEEA. The chain's CDR3 is CASPNPRADRSYNSPLHF. For the CDR3, the DNA is TGTGCCAGCCCCAACCCACGGGCTGACAGGTCTTATAATTCACCCCTCCACTTT.

V usage is TRBV4-2 and J usage is TRBJ2-7; 7 nucleotides line up with TRBD1. V was pared by 4 bases and J by 0 bases, with 9 bases of the junction left unmatched. CDR1 LGHNA and CDR2 YNFKEQ come from the germline V gene. CDR3 length equals 16 residues. The chain's CDR3 is CASSLRTGSFSYEQYF. The CDR3 DNA is TGTGCCAGCAGCCTCAGGACAGGATCGTTCTCCTACGAGCAGTACTTC.

J is TRBJ2-7 and V is TRBV13, with 8 bases aligning to TRBD1. Unmatched junction bases numbered 8, after V lost 5 bases and J lost 5 bases. Germline V gives CDR1 PRHDT, CDR2 FYEKMQ (reference sequence). The CDR3 length is 14 residues. The CDR3 nucleotides are TGTGCCAGCAGCCCAGGACAGGGTTTGAACGAGCAGTACTTC. Amino acids: CASSPGQGLNEQYF.

The CDR3 region has the DNA TGTGCCAGCAGCTTTAACCGGGACACTGAAGCTTTCTTT. Translating it yields CASSFNRDTEAFF. This chain uses TRBV7-3 with TRBJ1-1; the D is unclear. The CDR3 totals 13 residues. The germline V gene has CDR1 SGHTA and CDR2 FQGTGA. Trimming took off 3 bases at V and 3 bases at J, with 8 bases between the two ends.

This chain links TRBV19 with TRBJ1-1, with a possible D match to TRBD1 (5 bases). Germline V lookup: CDR1 LNHDA, CDR2 SQIVND (reference sequence). The CDR3 is 14 amino acids. V shed 7 bases and J shed 4 bases, with 16 bases lying between them. The CDR3 region has the DNA TGTGCCAGTAACTTGGACACGGAACGCACTGAAGCTTTCTTT. This translates into CASNLDTERTEAFF.

This rearrangement joins TRBV12-3 or TRBV12-4 to TRBJ1-2, with TRBD1 as a possible D gene (5 bases). This CDR3 contains 12 residues. V lost 4 bases, J lost 8 bases, and 11 bases lay in between. The DNA for the CDR3 is TGTGCCAGCAGTTCAGGGAAACACGGCTACACCTTC. Translating it yields CASSSGKHGYTF.

The CDR3 region is CASSRQGSPSSGNTIYF. The CDR3 region has the DNA TGTGCCAGTAGTCGACAGGGGTCGCCGAGCTCTGGAAACACCATATATTTT. The chain recombines TRBV19 with TRBJ1-3; TRBD1 aligns across 8 bases. After removal of 5 bases from V and 0 bases from J, the junction contained 9 bases not matched to a gene. The CDR3 runs to 17 residues. Per germline, CDR1 LNHDA and CDR2 SQIVND (reference sequence).

V usage is TRBV4-1 and J usage is TRBJ2-5; D may be TRBD1 (6 bases). With 4 bases removed from V and 3 bases from J, the gap between germline ends came to 21 bases. CDR1 is MGHRA and CDR2 is YSYEKL in the germline V gene. The CDR3 consists of 17 residues. In DNA, the CDR3 is TGCGCCAGCAGCCGCCTAAGACAGGAAACAAGGGAAGAGACCCAGTACTTC. Translation gives CASSRLRQETREETQYF.

V gene TRBV6-2 or TRBV6-3 combines with J gene TRBJ1-5; D remains unclear. CDR3 length: 13 residues. The V gene lost 0 bases and the J gene lost 5 bases, with 5 bases spanning the gap. The germline gives CDR1 MNHEY, CDR2 SVGEGT. CDR3 nucleotide sequence: TGTGCCAGCAGTTACTCGTCCTATCAGCCCCAGCATTTT. As protein: CASSYSSYQPQHF.

The chain joins TRBV27 to TRBJ2-1, with 9 positions matching TRBD2. The J segment lost 5 bases and the V segment lost 4 bases, leaving 9 bases of the junction unmatched. The CDR3 consists of 16 residues. CDR1 is MNHEY and CDR2 is SMNVEV in the germline V gene (reference sequence). CDR3 sequence: CASSSPGTSWDNEQFF. The CDR3 DNA follows: TGTGCCAGCAGTTCTCCGGGGACTAGCTGGGACAATGAGCAGTTCTTC.

The gene calls are TRBV21-1 and TRBJ1-1; the tabulated D call, TRBD1, remains unverified against the DNA. TRBV21-1 is recorded as a pseudogene. This CDR3 contains 15 residues. The DNA for the CDR3 is TGTGCCAGCAGCTTCTGGACAGGGGGCCTCCCTGAAGCTTTCTTT. Protein: CASSFWTGGLPEAFF.

V and J are TRBV4-2 and TRBJ2-7; D ambiguous. The CDR3 extends over 15 amino acids. The germline CDR1 and CDR2 sequences are LGHNA and YNFKEQ. Trimming stripped 0 bases from V and 0 bases from J, with 9 bases between. The DNA of the CDR3 is TGTGCCAGCAGCCAAGATCGGCGGAGCTCCTACGAGCAGTACTTC. Its protein is CASSQDRRSSYEQYF.

In this sample, this clone turned up once. The V gene is TRBV5-6, the J gene TRBJ2-1, with 14 nucleotides matching TRBD2. Losses at the gene ends were 1 base for V and 7 bases for J; bases not matched to a gene: 7. CDR1 is SGHDT and CDR2 is YYEEEE in the germline V gene. This CDR3 is built from 17 residues. The CDR3 DNA is TGTGCCAGCAGCTTGAGGACTAGCGGGAGGAGGTGGAATGAGCAGTTCTTC. Its translation is CASSLRTSGRRWNEQFF.

V usage is TRBV6-2 or TRBV6-3 and J usage is TRBJ1-1, with a tentative D call TRBD1 (6 bases). Germline V lookup: CDR1 MNHEY, CDR2 SVGEGT. This CDR3 spans 13 amino acids. Deletions cut 5 bases from V and 2 bases from J, with 9 bases between. For the CDR3, the DNA is TGTGCCAGCAGTCGGACAGAAAACACTGAAGCTTTCTTT. Protein product: CASSRTENTEAFF.

The CDR3 bases are TGTGCCAGCAGTGAGGGGCCAACTCGTATGGCCCAGTACTTC. Amino acid sequence: CASSEGPTRMAQYF. The V gene is TRBV2, the J gene TRBJ2-5; a weak D match, TRBD1 (5 bases). V lost 3 bases and J 9 bases, leaving 17 bases between the germline ends. This CDR3 has 14 residues. Germline V gene sequence: CDR1 SNHLY, CDR2 FYNNEI.

The V gene is TRBV30, the J gene TRBJ1-1; a possible D gene is TRBD1 (6 bases). V was shortened by 3 bases and J by 8 bases, with 16 bases between the two germline ends. The CDR3 is 13 amino acids. Germline values: CDR1 GTSNPN, CDR2 SVGIG (reference sequence). In DNA, the CDR3 is TGTGCCTGGAGAACCCACAGGGCCGAAGAAGCTTTCTTT. Protein sequence: CAWRTHRAEEAFF.

This chain connects TRBV13 to TRBJ2-2; TRBD2 matches at 7 bases. V lost 3 bases, J lost 7 bases, and 5 bases stayed unmatched. The CDR3 totals 14 residues. In germline, CDR1 is PRHDT, CDR2 FYEKMQ (reference sequence). The chain's CDR3 is CASSFRGRLGELFF. Here the CDR3 DNA reads TGTGCCAGCAGCTTTCGCGGGAGACTCGGGGAGCTGTTTTTT.